These 18 T cell receptor beta chains originate from one sample sequenced in a study of response to subunit inactivated influenza vaccine. One entry per CDR3 protein results from TCRdb running MiXCR on the RT-PCR reads. The data show about 500,000 distinct CDR3 sequences, 16% seen once. The sample here was CD4+ T cells sorted from PBMCs, taken 23 months after vaccination. The source is a man between 50 and 69 years old who received an inactivated influenza vaccine.

This clonotype was detected a few times. The chain is built from TRBV29-1 and TRBJ2-3, with TRBD2 matching 8 bases. The V segment lost 8 bases and the J segment 6 bases; nucleotides outside the gene matches: 10. CDR1 and CDR2 (germline): SQVTM, ANQGSEA. The CDR3 covers 13 residues. The CDR3 nucleotides are TGCAGCCTCGTGATAGCGGGGCAGGATACGCAGTATTTT. This translates into CSLVIAGQDTQYF.

This clonotype was recorded many times. The chain links TRBV7-8 to TRBJ2-2, with no clear D. The V and J ends lost 5 bases and 5 bases respectively, with 9 bases between them. The V gene's germline CDR1 is SGHVS and CDR2 FQNEAQ. The CDR3 runs to 13 residues. The CDR3 region is CASSKRLTGELFF. As DNA, the CDR3 is TGTGCCAGCAGCAAGCGTCTGACCGGGGAGCTGTTTTTT.

This clonotype has more than one count but fewer than ten. The chain employs TRBV20-1 and TRBJ2-2, with 11 bases matching TRBD2. CDR3 size: 17 residues. J gave up 7 bases and V 3 bases, and 13 bases lay outside the gene matches. CDR1 is DFQATT and CDR2 is SNEGSKA in the germline V gene (reference sequence). The CDR3 here is CSASLAGGPGIHGELFF. CDR3 DNA sequence: TGCAGTGCTAGTTTAGCGGGGGGGCCGGGTATACACGGGGAGCTGTTTTTT.

The chain carries TRBV2 and TRBJ1-4; tentatively, D is TRBD1 (5 bases). The CDR3 covers 13 residues. The germline CDR1 and CDR2 sequences are SNHLY and FYNNEI. V lost 8 bases to trimming and J lost 3 bases, with 10 bases between them. CDR3 bases: TGTGCCAGCGCCGGGACGGCTAATGAAAAACTGTTTTTT. It encodes CASAGTANEKLFF.

Ten or more counts support this clonotype. The CDR3 loop reads CASSLVVGGEQYF. The CDR3 DNA sequence: TGTGCCAGCAGCTTAGTAGTGGGTGGAGAGCAGTACTTC. The chain carries TRBV11-3 and TRBJ2-7; D not certain. V lost 1 base to trimming and J lost 7 bases, with 11 bases between them. The CDR3 loop spans 13 amino acids. Germline CDR1 reads SGHNT; CDR2 reads YENEEA.

This chain connects TRBV6-2 or TRBV6-3 to TRBJ2-6, with D tentatively TRBD1 or TRBD2 (6 bases each). V was cut by 8 bases and J by 2 bases, with 13 bases left in between. The CDR3 extends over 15 amino acids. CDR1 and CDR2 (germline): MNHEY, SVGEGT. Written as DNA, the CDR3 is TGTGCCAGCGCCCTTAGGGGGGCTGGGGCCAACGTCCTGACTTTC. Translating it yields CASALRGAGANVLTF.

The chain carries TRBV12-3 or TRBV12-4 and TRBJ2-7; TRBD2 matches at 11 bases. V gave up 2 bases and J gave up 5 bases; unmatched junction bases: 8. CDR3 length: 16 residues. The CDR3 loop reads CASSLRSTSGRNEQYF. CDR3 in DNA: TGTGCCAGCAGTTTACGGTCCACTAGCGGGAGAAACGAGCAGTACTTC.

The chain joins TRBV5-1 to TRBJ2-7, with 7 bases lining up with TRBD1. The CDR3 spans 15 residues. The germline gives CDR1 SGHRS, CDR2 YFSETQ. With V trimmed by 2 bases and J by 3 bases, 8 bases remained unmatched. The CDR3 loop reads CASSFHRGFIYEQYF. CDR3 nucleotides: TGCGCCAGCAGCTTCCACAGGGGATTCATCTACGAGCAGTACTTC.

This clonotype was detected a few times. The chain links TRBV20-1 to TRBJ2-5; 7 bases are shared with TRBD1. V gave up 1 base and J gave up 2 bases; unmatched junction bases: 4. The CDR3 is 14 residues long. Looked up from germline, CDR1 is DFQATT and CDR2 is SNEGSKA (reference sequence). In DNA, the CDR3 is TGCAGTGCTAGAGCAGGGACAGCGCAAGAGACCCAGTACTTC. This encodes CSARAGTAQETQYF.

This clonotype was detected only a few times. V is TRBV15 and J is TRBJ1-1; 7 bases agree with TRBD1. The CDR3 is 14 amino acids. Germline CDR1 and CDR2: LNHNV and YYDKDF (reference sequence). V shed 4 bases, J shed 0 bases, and the junction held 2 bases outside the gene matches. CDR3: CATSKDRVNTEAFF. The DNA for the CDR3 is TGTGCCACCAGCAAAGACAGGGTGAACACTGAAGCTTTCTTT.

This clonotype was seen more than once but under ten times. The gene calls are TRBV21-1 and TRBJ1-4. TRBV21-1 is listed as a pseudogene. The CDR3 length is 15 residues. CDR3 DNA sequence: TGTGCCAGCAGTACTGGTCGCGGCTCTAATGAAAAACTGTTTTTT. Translation gives CASSTGRGSNEKLFF.

This clonotype was observed at least ten times. The rearrangement links TRBV7-3 to TRBJ1-1; no definite D call. This CDR3 has 13 amino acids. The V gene lost 1 base and the J gene lost 2 bases, with 5 bases spanning the gap. The germline gives CDR1 SGHTA, CDR2 FQGTGA. CDR3 coding DNA: TGTGCCAGCAGCTTAAAAACCAACACTGAAGCTTTCTTT. Translating it yields CASSLKTNTEAFF.

This chain connects TRBV5-1 to TRBJ1-1; perhaps TRBD1 as D (6 bases). V was pared by 0 bases and J by 4 bases, with 10 bases between. In germline, CDR1 is SGHRS, CDR2 YFSETQ. The CDR3 has 14 residues. DNA for the CDR3: TGCGCCAGCAGCTTGGGAGGGGGTCCCACTGAAGCTTTCTTT. Its protein product is CASSLGGGPTEAFF.

In its sample, this clonotype was seen a few times. The rearrangement joins TRBV6-2 or TRBV6-3 to TRBJ2-7, with 9 bases identical to TRBD2. Germline CDR1 and CDR2: MNHEY and SVGEGT. J was trimmed by 4 bases and V by 6 bases; bases with no gene match: 7. The CDR3 is 14 residues long. As DNA, the CDR3 is TGTGCCAGCAGGCCTAGCGGGAAGATTTACGAGCAGTACTTC. Protein sequence: CASRPSGKIYEQYF.

This clonotype has only a few counts. This chain uses TRBV6-6 with TRBJ1-5; unclear D gene. Germline-derived CDR1 and CDR2 are MNHNY and SVGAGI (reference sequence). Trimming removed 5 bases from V and 4 bases from J, with 9 bases in between. CDR3 length: 13 amino acids. The CDR3 nucleotides read TGTGCCAGCAGTCGCGATCCAAATCAGCCCCAGCATTTT. This encodes CASSRDPNQPQHF.

This chain links TRBV28 with TRBJ1-2; D is possibly TRBD1 (5 bases). The CDR3 has 14 residues. V shed 2 bases and J shed 6 bases, with 13 bases lying between them. Germline loops: CDR1 MDHEN, CDR2 SYDVKM. The CDR3 region is CASSLTRGTHGYTF. CDR3 nucleotide sequence: TGTGCCAGCAGTTTAACGAGGGGTACGCATGGCTACACCTTC.

This clonotype was detected only a few times. The V gene is TRBV7-2, the J gene TRBJ2-7; the D call may be TRBD1 or TRBD2 (5 bases each). The CDR3 consists of 19 residues. Trimming stripped 1 base from V and 2 bases from J, with 24 bases between. Germline CDR1 SGHTA, CDR2 FQGNSA. CDR3: CASSLVHGGLGTRPYEQYF. The DNA of the CDR3 is TGTGCCAGCAGCTTAGTGCATGGGGGATTGGGGACGCGTCCCTACGAGCAGTACTTC.

This clonotype was observed a handful of times. The CDR3 DNA reads TGTGCCAGCAGCGTAGGGACAGGTGAAACTAATGAAAAACTGTTTTTT. The encoded protein is CASSVGTGETNEKLFF. V usage is TRBV9 and J usage is TRBJ1-4, with 7 bases lining up with TRBD1. The CDR3 covers 16 residues. V gave up 0 bases and J gave up 1 base; unmatched junction bases: 3. Germline V gene sequence: CDR1 SGDLS, CDR2 YYNGEE.